Following are 20 T cell receptor beta chains from one sample sequenced in a study of neurological immune-mediated disorders. TCRdb reanalysed the 5' RACE reads using MiXCR and keeps one entry per CDR3 protein. In the table there are about 59,000 distinct CDR3 sequences, about 13% of which are singletons. Source material: PBMCs. The receptors here all came from a woman aged 55-69 years with HTLV-1-associated myelopathy (HAM/TSP).

At least ten counts were recorded for this clonotype. J is TRBJ2-1 and V is TRBV20-1; TRBD2 matches at 12 bases. The CDR3 length is 14 residues. The J segment lost 7 bases and the V segment lost 6 bases, leaving 7 bases of the junction unmatched. The germline CDR1 and CDR2 sequences are DFQATT and SNEGSKA (reference sequence). CDR3 coding DNA: TGCAGTGCCCTGACTAGCGGGAGACGAAATGAGCAGTTCTTC. This encodes CSALTSGRRNEQFF.

Ten or more counts support this clonotype. The chain recombines TRBV6-4 with TRBJ2-7, with TRBD2 identical over 7 bases. There are 13 residues in the CDR3. V was pared by 7 bases and J by 6 bases, with 9 bases of the junction left unmatched. Germline CDR1 is MRHNA and CDR2 is SNTAGT. For the CDR3, the DNA is TGTGCCAGCATAGTCCGGGACTATTGCGAGCAGTACTTC. It is translated as CASIVRDYCEQYF.

This clonotype has at least ten counts. This rearrangement joins TRBV29-1 to TRBJ2-1; possibly TRBD1 for D (6 bases). Trimming removed 7 bases from V and 10 bases from J, with 17 bases in between. CDR3 length equals 12 residues. From germline, CDR1 is SQVTM and CDR2 ANQGSEA. In nucleotides, the CDR3 is TGCAGCGCTGGCTCCGGGACACAGGAGCAGTTCTTC. It codes for CSAGSGTQEQFF.

The table lists this clonotype with a count of one. The V call is TRBV29-1, the J call TRBJ2-5; TRBD2 matches 7 bases. The V segment lost 6 bases and the J segment 5 bases; nucleotides outside the gene matches: 12. Germline CDR1 reads SQVTM; CDR2 reads ANQGSEA. This CDR3 contains 14 residues. CDR3 DNA: TGCAGCGTGGTACCAACGGGAGGACCGGAGACCCAGTACTTC. This translates into CSVVPTGGPETQYF.

At least ten counts were recorded for this clonotype. The chain carries TRBV20-1 and TRBJ2-1; TRBD2 agrees at 13 bases. The CDR3 covers 20 residues. Germline V gene lookup returns CDR1 DFQATT and CDR2 SNEGSKA (reference sequence). The J segment lost 1 base and the V segment lost 5 bases, leaving 17 bases of the junction unmatched. For the CDR3, the DNA is TGCAGTGCTCCTGGGATACATACTAGCGGGAGGGCCAAATCCTACAATGAGCAGTTCTTC. Protein product: CSAPGIHTSGRAKSYNEQFF.

The sample holds many counts of this clonotype. V and J are TRBV20-1 and TRBJ2-5; D might be TRBD2 (5 bases). The CDR3 runs 11 residues. Deletions cut 3 bases from V and 3 bases from J, with 5 bases between. Germline values: CDR1 DFQATT, CDR2 SNEGSKA (reference sequence). CDR3 sequence (DNA): TGCAGTGCTAGCGGGGAAGAGACCCAGTACTTC. Its translation is CSASGEETQYF.

In its sample, this clonotype was seen many times. The genes are TRBV5-1 and TRBJ2-1; D is unclear. In germline, CDR1 is SGHRS, CDR2 YFSETQ. The CDR3 is 14 residues long. V gave up 0 bases and J gave up 5 bases, with 9 bases separating them. CDR3 DNA sequence: TGCGCCAGCAGCTTGGAAATAGCCCACAATGAGCAGTTCTTC. Protein product: CASSLEIAHNEQFF.

This clonotype has at least ten counts. The gene calls are TRBV10-3 and TRBJ1-1; no definite D call. Trimming cost V 6 bases and J 0 bases, with 8 bases left between them. The V gene's germline CDR1 is ENHRY and CDR2 SYGVKD. CDR3 length: 13 amino acids. The chain's CDR3 is CAIRRTVNTEAFF. CDR3 in DNA: TGTGCCATCAGGAGGACGGTGAACACTGAAGCTTTCTTT.

This clonotype was counted only a few times. A much larger clone is a single base away; this may be a read error. The chain recombines TRBV7-9 with TRBJ2-3; possibly TRBD2 for D (6 bases). Trimming shortened V by 7 bases and J by 1 base, and 12 bases separated the two germline ends. Germline CDR1 reads SEHNR; CDR2 reads FQNEAQ (reference sequence). This CDR3 region has 14 residues. The CDR3 sequence is CASTREPGTDTQYF. The CDR3, as DNA: TGTGCCAGCACGCGGGAACCGGGCACAGATACGCAGTATTTT.

Worth noting for this clonotype: A single base separates this from a much larger clone, so it may be a read error. The chain employs TRBV3-1 and TRBJ2-1; TRBD2 matches at 11 bases. Germline CDR1 LGHDT, CDR2 YNNKEL (reference sequence). The CDR3 is made up of 16 amino acids. CDR3 sequence: CASTLYGTSGYNEQSF. CDR3 nucleotide sequence: TGTGCCAGCACCCTGTACGGGACTAGCGGCTACAATGAGCAGTCCTTC.

This clonotype was seen many times. The chain recombines TRBV5-6 with TRBJ2-3; D not certain. The germline gives CDR1 SGHDT, CDR2 YYEEEE. This CDR3 is built from 12 residues. Trimming stripped 0 bases from V and 7 bases from J, with 6 bases between. CDR3 residues: CASSLAEYTQYF. The CDR3 region has the DNA TGTGCCAGCAGCTTGGCCGAGTATACGCAGTATTTT.

The chain has TRBV7-9 and TRBJ2-3; 9 bases fit TRBD2. The CDR3 has 23 residues. After removal of 4 bases from V and 1 base from J, the junction contained 27 bases not matched to a gene. Germline-derived CDR1 and CDR2 are SEHNR and FQNEAQ (reference sequence). Here the CDR3 DNA reads TGTGCCAGCAGCTCGCCGGTGACCCGACTAGCGGAAGTGAGAATTCTCGGCACAGATACGCAGTATTTT. Translating it yields CASSSPVTRLAEVRILGTDTQYF.

This clonotype was seen repeatedly, ten times or more. The V call is TRBV7-9, the J call TRBJ2-6, with 10 bases identical to TRBD1. The CDR3 is 19 amino acids. CDR1 is SEHNR and CDR2 is FQNEAQ in the germline V gene (reference sequence). The trim removed 2 bases at V and 4 bases at J, leaving 11 bases unmatched. The chain's CDR3 is CASSLWRGTGALGANVLTF. As DNA, the CDR3 is TGTGCCAGCAGCTTATGGAGGGGGACAGGGGCTTTAGGGGCCAACGTCCTGACTTTC.

At least ten counts were recorded for this clonotype. CDR3 sequence reads: CASSFISYEQYF. In DNA, the CDR3 is TGTGCCAGCAGCTTTATCTCCTACGAGCAGTACTTC. The chain combines TRBV7-2 with TRBJ2-7; D gene unclear. The CDR3 extends over 12 amino acids. V was shortened by 3 bases and J by 0 bases, with 3 bases between the two germline ends. Germline lookup yields CDR1 SGHTA and CDR2 FQGNSA.

This clonotype was counted many times. The rearrangement links TRBV29-1 to TRBJ2-7; D not resolved. CDR1 is SQVTM, CDR2 ANQGSEA, per germline. The CDR3 covers 12 residues. Trimming took 4 bases from V and 3 from J, leaving 10 bases between them. CDR3 nucleotides: TGCAGCGTTGGACATACATACTACGAGCAGTACTTC. Translation gives CSVGHTYYEQYF.

This clonotype occurred many times. Here the CDR3 reads CASSPRYDGANKISYEQYF. CDR3 bases: TGCGCCAGCAGCCCTCGGTACGATGGGGCAAACAAGATCTCCTACGAGCAGTACTTC. The V gene is TRBV4-1, the J gene TRBJ2-7; perhaps TRBD1 as D (5 bases). Germline lookup yields CDR1 MGHRA and CDR2 YSYEKL. V was cut by 4 bases and J by 0 bases, with 25 bases left in between. The CDR3 has 19 amino acids.

This clonotype has a count of ten or more. This chain links TRBV4-2 with TRBJ1-2; D uncertain. The V gene's germline CDR1 is LGHNA and CDR2 YNFKEQ. Trimming shortened V by 1 base and J by 6 bases, and 3 bases separated the two germline ends. The CDR3 is made up of 11 amino acids. The CDR3 DNA sequence: TGTGCCAGCAGCCAAGCCAATGGCTACACCTTC. Its protein product is CASSQANGYTF.

There are many counts of this clonotype. The V and J genes are TRBV20-1 and TRBJ2-1; D perhaps matches TRBD2 (7 bases). The germline V gene has CDR1 DFQATT and CDR2 SNEGSKA (reference sequence). The CDR3 spans 14 residues. The V and J ends lost 6 bases and 8 bases respectively, with 20 bases between them. This chain's CDR3 is CSAPRGGSLDEQFF. CDR3 nucleotides: TGCAGTGCCCCCAGGGGCGGGAGTCTCGATGAGCAGTTCTTC.

This clonotype was seen repeatedly, ten times or more. The chain is built from TRBV7-3 and TRBJ2-3; 7 positions match TRBD1. The germline CDR1 and CDR2 sequences are SGHTA and FQGTGA. Trimming took 6 bases from V and 6 from J; bases not matched to a gene: 3. The CDR3 is 12 amino acids. The CDR3 sequence: CASSLTGDTQYF. CDR3 nucleotide sequence: TGTGCCAGCAGTCTGACAGGGGATACGCAGTATTTT.

There are many counts of this clonotype. CDR3 loop: CASSPGLASSYNEQFF. The CDR3, as DNA: TGTGCCAGCAGCCCCGGACTAGCAAGCTCCTACAATGAGCAGTTCTTC. The chain is built from TRBV5-4 and TRBJ2-1; 8 bases are a match to TRBD2. This CDR3 region has 16 residues. V trimming: 4 bases; J trimming: 0 bases; junction bases outside the gene matches: 6. Looked up from germline, CDR1 is SGHNT and CDR2 is YYREEE (reference sequence).